The table lists the clone carrying this T cell receptor beta chain with many counts. Its target is not known. This sample is drawn from a study of glioma-infiltrating T cells. Overall study results and limits: Only very few CDR3 sequences appeared in both tissue and blood. Tissue-blood divergence was below expectation in non-neoplastic patients, above in gliomas.

Amplification of TCR alpha and beta CDR3 regions from RNA used iRepertoire nested multiplex PCR. Input was 100-400 ng of tissue mRNA or PBMC total RNA. One entry per CDR3 protein results from TCRdb running MiXCR on the multiplex PCR reads. This table holds about 210,000 distinct CDR3 sequences, roughly 32% found once. What was sequenced was glioma tissue, nonneoplastic brain tissue, or PBMCs (not recorded which). This clonotype originated in a human donor with low-grade glioma or glioblastoma, undergoing nonglioma brain surgery, or in good health (not recorded which).

Here the CDR3 reads CSVVGKRGYTF. CDR3 in DNA: TGCAGCGTTGTAGGGAAGAGAGGCTACACCTTC. The chain combines TRBV29-1 with TRBJ1-2; D is unclear. V gave up 4 bases and J gave up 8 bases, with 11 bases separating them. The germline gives CDR1 SQVTM, CDR2 ANQGSEA. The length of the CDR3 is 11 residues.